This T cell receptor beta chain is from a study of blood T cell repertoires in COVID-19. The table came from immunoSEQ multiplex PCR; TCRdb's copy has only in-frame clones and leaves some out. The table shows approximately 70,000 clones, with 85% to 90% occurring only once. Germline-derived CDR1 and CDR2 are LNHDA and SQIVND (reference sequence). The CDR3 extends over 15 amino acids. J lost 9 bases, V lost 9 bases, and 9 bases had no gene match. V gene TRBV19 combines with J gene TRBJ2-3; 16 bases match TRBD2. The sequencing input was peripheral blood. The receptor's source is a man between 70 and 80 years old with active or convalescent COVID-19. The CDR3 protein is CARISGTSGRETQYF. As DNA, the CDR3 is TGTGCCAGAATTTCCGGGACTAGCGGGAGGGAAACGCAGTATTTT.